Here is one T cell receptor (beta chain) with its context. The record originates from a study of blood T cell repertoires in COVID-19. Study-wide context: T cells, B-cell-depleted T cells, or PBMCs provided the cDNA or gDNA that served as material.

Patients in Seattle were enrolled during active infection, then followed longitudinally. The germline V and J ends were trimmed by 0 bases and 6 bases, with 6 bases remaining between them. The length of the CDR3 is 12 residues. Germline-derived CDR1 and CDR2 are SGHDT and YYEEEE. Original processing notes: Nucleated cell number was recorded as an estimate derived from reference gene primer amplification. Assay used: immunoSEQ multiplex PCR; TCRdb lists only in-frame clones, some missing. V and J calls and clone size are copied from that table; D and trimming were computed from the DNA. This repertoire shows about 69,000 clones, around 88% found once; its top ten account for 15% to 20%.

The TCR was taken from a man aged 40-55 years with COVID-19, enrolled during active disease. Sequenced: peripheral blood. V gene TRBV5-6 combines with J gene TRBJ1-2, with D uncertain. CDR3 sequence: CASSLGTHGYTF. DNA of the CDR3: TGTGCCAGCAGCTTGGGGACTCATGGCTACACCTTC.